This is a list of T cell receptor beta chains from one sample in a study of blood T cell repertoires in COVID-19. Repertoires were generated with immunoSEQ multiplex PCR, while TCRdb's copy carries only in-frame clones and drops some. The sample contains roughly 250,000 clones, roughly 86% of which appear only once. Sequencing input: peripheral blood. All receptors come from a woman aged 25 to 39 with acute or convalescent COVID-19. The CDR3 runs from the conserved cysteine through the conserved F or W. Fields, in order: J gene, CDR3 length, V gene, CDR3 protein.

TRBJ2-7,13,TRBV7-2,CASSRGIFYEQYF
TRBJ1-5,15,TRBV19,CASSIVRDKHQPQHF
TRBJ1-2,16,TRBV3-1/TRBV3-2,CASSQRASQGAGGYTF
TRBJ2-7,15,TRBV4-2,CASSQTQTLTYEQYF
TRBJ2-1,13,TRBV6-5,CASTRDSYNEQFF
TRBJ2-3,17,TRBV19,CASSMPLPGVTTDTQYF
TRBJ2-7,14,TRBV12-5,CASGIRQGMYEQYF
TRBJ2-3,18,TRBV4-3,CASSQRGTSGPQADTQYF
TRBJ2-7,13,TRBV6-2/TRBV6-3,CVSSWTGLYEQYF
TRBJ2-7,14,TRBV3-1/TRBV3-2,CASSSTGTFYEQYF
TRBJ2-5,14,TRBV4-3,CASSSGQGRETQYF
TRBJ2-7,14,TRBV5-6,CASSEAGPPGEQYF
TRBJ1-4,15,TRBV6-5,CASSYGGTAMKKLFF
TRBJ1-5,15,TRBV5-6,CASSFFGDQSQPQHF
TRBJ1-3,14,TRBV3-1/TRBV3-2,CASSKTGWGNTIYF
TRBJ2-7,14,TRBV5-1,CASSMGQFSYEQYF
TRBJ2-5,13,TRBV7-9,CASSRGQEETQYF
TRBJ2-3,16,TRBV10-1,CASSDWSGRRTDTQYF
TRBJ2-5,16,TRBV29-1,CSVGRVKRAFQETQYF
TRBJ2-2,15,TRBV27,CASKTSGANTGELFF
TRBJ2-5,15,TRBV5-1,CASSLGLAGQETQYF
TRBJ2-5,16,TRBV9,CASSPATASGRETQYF
TRBJ1-5,15,TRBV6-1,CASSERTGGNQPQHF
TRBJ2-3,16,TRBV4-3,CASSQDAGSGTDTQYF
TRBJ2-2,14,TRBV6-5,CASSYAGYTGELFF
TRBJ1-5,16,TRBV11-2,CASSSITGPGNQPQHF
TRBJ1-2,14,TRBV27,CASSRTGRNYGYTF
TRBJ2-1,18,TRBV11-2,CASSLGLAGGPLMNEQFF
TRBJ2-5,13,TRBV12-3/TRBV12-4,CASTMDLKETQYF
TRBJ2-2,22,TRBV21-1,CASSKVLIPSGTSILGSGELFF
TRBJ2-7,12,TRBV6-1,CASSEEPYEQYF
TRBJ2-3,13,TRBV7-9,CAGKRENTDTQYF
TRBJ2-7,13,TRBV9,CASSLGLVHEQYF
TRBJ2-1,14,TRBV10-3,CAISELTSVNEQFF
TRBJ2-1,17,TRBV7-3,CASSLSATSGYYNEQFF
TRBJ1-1,14,TRBV3-1/TRBV3-2,CASSQAAANTEAFF
TRBJ2-7,15,TRBV19,CASRFGRTGDYEQYF
TRBJ2-1,14,TRBV10-1,CASSPRGSLDEQFF
TRBJ1-5,13,TRBV19,CASNRESNQPQHF
TRBJ1-4,15,TRBV7-9,CASSAGTVRNEKLFF
TRBJ1-4,14,TRBV19,CASSPGLGREKLFF
TRBJ2-7,11,TRBV6-5,CATRQHYEQYF